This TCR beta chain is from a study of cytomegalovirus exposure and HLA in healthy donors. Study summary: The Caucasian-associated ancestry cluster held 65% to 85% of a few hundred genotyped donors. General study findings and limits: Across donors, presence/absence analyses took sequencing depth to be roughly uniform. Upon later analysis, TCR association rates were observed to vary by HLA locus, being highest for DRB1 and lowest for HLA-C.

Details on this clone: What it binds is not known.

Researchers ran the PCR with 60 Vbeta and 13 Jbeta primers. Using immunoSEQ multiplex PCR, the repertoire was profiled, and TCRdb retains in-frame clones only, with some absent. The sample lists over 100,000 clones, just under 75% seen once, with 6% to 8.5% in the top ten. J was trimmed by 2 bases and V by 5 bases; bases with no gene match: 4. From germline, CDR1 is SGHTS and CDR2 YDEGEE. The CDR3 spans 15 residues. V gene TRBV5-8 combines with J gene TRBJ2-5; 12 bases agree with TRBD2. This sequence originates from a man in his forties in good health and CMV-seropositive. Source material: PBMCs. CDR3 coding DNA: TGTGCCAGCAGTCGTGGACTAGCGGGGCAAGAGACCCAGTACTTC. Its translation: CASSRGLAGQETQYF.